This entry lists 5 T cell receptor beta chains sequenced from one sample in a study of CD8+CD57+ T cells in acquired aplastic anemia. TCR beta VDJ and CDR3 profiles were obtained from a genomic DNA template. TCRdb reanalysed the reads using MiXCR and keeps one entry per CDR3 protein. The table lists fewer than 200,000 distinct CDR3 sequences, approximately 48% of them singletons. Patients selected for sequencing had displayed CD8+CD57+ cell expansion by flow cytometry. Specimen: sorted CD4+, CD8+, or CD8+CD57+ T cells (not recorded which) from PBMCs. The receptors originated from a human donor with aplastic anemia.

This rearrangement joins TRBV19 to TRBJ2-2; D may be TRBD2 (5 bases). The V end lost 7 bases, the J end lost 7 bases, and 10 bases lay between the germline ends. This CDR3 is built from 12 residues. Looked up from germline, CDR1 is LNHDA and CDR2 is SQIVND (reference sequence). DNA for the CDR3: TGTGCCAGTACGGAAGGAGGCGGGGAGCTGTTTTTT. It yields the protein CASTEGGGELFF. Complete variable domain (other parts from reference TRBV19 and TRBJ2-2): DGGITQSPKYLFRKEGQNVTLSCEQNLNHDAMYWYRQDPGQGLRLIYYSQIVNDFQKGDIAEGYSVSREKKESFPLTVTSAQKNPTAFYLCASTEGGGELFFGEGSRLTVL.

This clonotype was counted at least ten times. J is TRBJ2-5 and V is TRBV4-1; 9 nucleotides agree with TRBD1. The CDR3 runs 16 residues. The J segment lost 4 bases and the V segment lost 5 bases, leaving 11 bases of the junction unmatched. CDR1 is MGHRA, CDR2 YSYEKL, per germline. CDR3 loop: CASSLNGQGIGETQYF. In nucleotides, the CDR3 is TGCGCCAGCAGCTTGAACGGACAGGGGATTGGAGAGACCCAGTACTTC.

The chain employs TRBV20-1 and TRBJ2-3; either TRBD1 or TRBD2 may supply D (6 bases each). This CDR3 region has 15 residues. Trimming removed 4 bases at V and 7 bases at J, with 21 bases between. Germline assignment: CDR1 DFQATT and CDR2 SNEGSKA (reference sequence). The CDR3 sequence is CSAIPLGGSMYTQYF. The CDR3 DNA sequence: TGCAGTGCTATCCCTTTGGGGGGCTCAATGTATACGCAGTATTTT.

The rearrangement links TRBV14 to TRBJ2-3; D may be TRBD2 (5 bases). CDR3 length equals 20 residues. CDR1 SGHDN and CDR2 FVKESK come from the germline V gene. V shed 0 bases and J shed 4 bases, with 26 bases lying between them. The CDR3 region is CASSQETGFGGLGSADTQYF. In DNA, the CDR3 is TGTGCCAGCAGCCAAGAGACGGGGTTTGGTGGATTGGGATCAGCAGATACGCAGTATTTT.

This clonotype has a single count. The rearrangement uses TRBV5-6 and TRBJ1-1; D is unclear. CDR3 length: 12 amino acids. Per germline, CDR1 SGHDT and CDR2 YYEEEE. Trimming stripped 4 bases from V and 3 bases from J, with 7 bases between. The CDR3 nucleotides are TGTGCCAGCAGCCATGGCGACACTGAAGCTTTCTTT. Protein product: CASSHGDTEAFF.